This T cell receptor (beta chain) was sequenced in a study of T cell changes during pregnancy in multiple sclerosis. Profiling relied on immunoSEQ multiplex PCR, and the TCRdb table lists in-frame clones only, not all of them. The sample includes 49,000 or so clones, 90% to 95% of them seen just once. Trimming at V came to 3 bases and at J to 2 bases, leaving 9 bases not matched to a gene. Germline-derived CDR1 and CDR2 are MNHEY and SMNVEV (reference sequence). The CDR3 is 18 residues long. The sequence came from a female donor with multiple sclerosis, enrolled in a pregnancy study. The chain has TRBV27 and TRBJ2-3, with 12 nucleotides matching TRBD2. The sample consisted of peripheral blood, taken in the third trimester of pregnancy. The CDR3 nucleotides read TGTGCCAGCAGTTTGTCTAGCGGGAGGGGGGGGGACACAGATACGCAGTATTTT. Translation: CASSLSSGRGGDTDTQYF.